These 15 T cell receptor beta chains share one sample of origin, sequenced in a study of blood T cell repertoires in COVID-19. The table came from immunoSEQ multiplex PCR; TCRdb's copy has only in-frame clones and leaves some out. The table shows approximately 110,000 clones, with 55% to 75% occurring only once. What was sequenced was peripheral blood. Receptor source: a human donor with acute or convalescent COVID-19. The donor label of this sample is uncertain.

The chain links TRBV4-2 to TRBJ2-1; 11 bases agree with TRBD2. Germline-derived CDR1 and CDR2 are LGHNA and YNFKEQ. V was pared by 3 bases and J by 9 bases, with 10 bases of the junction left unmatched. This CDR3 contains 16 residues. The CDR3 loop is CASSQASGGRFVEQFF. CDR3 nucleotides: TGTGCCAGCAGCCAGGCTAGCGGGGGGCGCTTTGTTGAGCAGTTCTTC.

This chain connects TRBV5-8 to TRBJ2-5; 9 nucleotides match TRBD1. V shed 0 bases and J 5 bases; nucleotides not matched to a gene: 8. The germline gives CDR1 SGHTS, CDR2 YDEGEE. The CDR3 spans 16 residues. The DNA of the CDR3 is TGTGCCAGCAGCTTGGGACAGGGGGTACGTGGGGAGACCCAGTACTTC. Translated, it gives CASSLGQGVRGETQYF.

Only a few counts were recorded for this clone. This specimen includes other DNA sequences encoding the same CDR3. This chain connects TRBV18 to TRBJ2-7; 7 nucleotides line up with TRBD1. V was pared by 3 bases and J by 2 bases, with 4 bases of the junction left unmatched. The germline gives CDR1 KGHSH, CDR2 LQKENI. The CDR3 has 14 residues. The DNA for the CDR3 is TGTGCCAGCTCACCCCGACAGGGTACCTACGAGCAGTACTTC. Translation: CASSPRQGTYEQYF.

This clone was picked up many times. This rearrangement joins TRBV6-5 to TRBJ1-4, with a weak D call TRBD1 (6 bases). Germline CDR1 and CDR2: MNHEY and SVGAGI. Trimming pared 6 bases from V and 5 bases from J, leaving 16 bases between. This CDR3 has 15 residues. The CDR3 sequence: CASSGGGRRNEKLFF. The DNA of the CDR3 is TGTGCCAGCAGCGGGGGGGGCAGGAGAAATGAAAAACTGTTTTTT.

This rearrangement joins TRBV11-2 to TRBJ2-5; a possible D gene is TRBD2 (5 bases). The germline gives CDR1 SGHAT, CDR2 FQNNGV. The length of the CDR3 is 17 residues. V was pared by 0 bases and J by 3 bases, with 17 bases between. Here the CDR3 DNA reads TGTGCCAGCAGCTTAGATAGGACTCGACCATCGAAAGAGACCCAGTACTTC. As protein: CASSLDRTRPSKETQYF.

This clone has just a few counts. The chain carries TRBV7-8 and TRBJ2-5, with D perhaps TRBD2 (6 bases). Trimming took 0 bases from V and 3 from J, leaving 11 bases between them. Per germline, CDR1 SGHVS and CDR2 FQNEAQ. The CDR3 contains 15 residues. CDR3 sequence (DNA): TGTGCCAGCAGCTTAGCCCCCGGGAGAGAAGAGACCCAGTACTTC. As protein: CASSLAPGREETQYF. Combining the CDR3 with reference TRBV7-8 and TRBJ2-5 gives the whole variable domain GAGVSQSPRYKVAKRGQDVALRCDPISGHVSLFWYQQALGQGPEFLTYFQNEAQLDKSGLPSDRFFAERPEGSVSTLKIQRTQQEDSAVYLCASSLAPGREETQYFGPGTRLLVL.

The chain links TRBV19 to TRBJ1-5; D is undetermined. Trimming left V 6 bases short and J 4 bases short, with 19 bases between. CDR3 size: 16 residues. Germline-derived CDR1 and CDR2 are LNHDA and SQIVND (reference sequence). The CDR3 DNA reads TGTGCCAGTAGCCAGCAGCCAGGACTGGGGAATCAGCCCCAGCATTTT. As protein: CASSQQPGLGNQPQHF.

The rearrangement links TRBV7-6 to TRBJ2-5; no firm D call. Germline V gene lookup returns CDR1 SGHVS and CDR2 FNYEAQ. With 5 bases removed from V and 2 bases from J, the gap between germline ends came to 12 bases. The CDR3 has 14 amino acids. CDR3 residues: CASSRGVNQETQYF. The DNA for the CDR3 is TGTGCCAGCAGCAGAGGCGTAAATCAAGAGACCCAGTACTTC.

This clone was found a few times. The chain recombines TRBV9 with TRBJ1-6, with D perhaps TRBD1 (6 bases). The CDR3 runs to 15 residues. CDR1 SGDLS and CDR2 YYNGEE come from the germline V gene. The V and J ends lost 0 bases and 7 bases respectively, with 11 bases between them. The CDR3 loop reads CASSVGTQGNSPLHF. The CDR3 nucleotides read TGTGCCAGCAGCGTAGGGACTCAGGGGAATTCACCCCTCCACTTT.

The chain is built from TRBV25-1 and TRBJ1-1; 7 bases map to TRBD1. The germline V gene has CDR1 MGHDK and CDR2 SYGVNS. Trimming removed 6 bases from V and 0 bases from J; junction bases left unmatched: 10. This CDR3 has 16 amino acids. CDR3 nucleotide sequence: TGTGCCAGCAGCCCTGACAGGGTGCTCATGAACACTGAAGCTTTCTTT. It codes for CASSPDRVLMNTEAFF.

This sequence joins TRBV18 and TRBJ2-2, with D perhaps TRBD2 (5 bases). Germline assignment: CDR1 KGHSH and CDR2 LQKENI. V lost 9 bases, J lost 7 bases, and 15 bases lay in between. The CDR3 is made up of 13 amino acids. The DNA for the CDR3 is TGTGCCAGTCGGCAACGGGGAAGCGGGGAGCTGTTTTTT. It specifies CASRQRGSGELFF. Full variable domain (remainder filled in from reference TRBV18 and TRBJ2-2): NAGVMQNPRHLVRRRGQEARLRCSPMKGHSHVYWYRQLPEEGLKFMVYLQKENIIDESGMPKERFSAEFPKEGPSILRIQQVVRGDSAAYFCASRQRGSGELFFGEGSRLTVL.

The chain joins TRBV28 to TRBJ1-5, with D uncertain. In germline, CDR1 is MDHEN, CDR2 SYDVKM. V was pared by 8 bases and J by 6 bases, with 17 bases between. This CDR3 comprises 14 residues. CDR3 sequence reads: CASAGGQRLQPQHF. DNA for the CDR3: TGTGCCAGCGCTGGCGGGCAAAGGCTTCAGCCCCAGCATTTT. The whole variable domain, remainder taken from reference TRBV28 and TRBJ1-5, is DVKVTQSSRYLVKRTGEKVFLECVQDMDHENMFWYRQDPGLGLRLIYFSYDVKMKEKGDIPEGYSVSREKKERFSLILESASTNQTSMYLCASAGGQRLQPQHFGDGTRLSIL.

The J gene is TRBJ1-1, the V gene TRBV13; the D is unclear. Germline V gene sequence: CDR1 PRHDT, CDR2 FYEKMQ (reference sequence). The CDR3 contains 12 residues. Deletions cut 0 bases from V and 6 bases from J, with 5 bases between. The CDR3 loop reads CASSLGPAEAFF. CDR3 coding DNA: TGTGCCAGCAGCTTAGGACCAGCTGAAGCTTTCTTT.

The rearrangement uses TRBV20-1 and TRBJ1-6; 8 bases agree with TRBD1. The V segment lost 3 bases and the J segment 17 bases; nucleotides outside the gene matches: 6. Germline CDR1 is DFQATT and CDR2 is SNEGSKA (reference sequence). The CDR3 totals 11 residues. Written as DNA, the CDR3 is TGCAGTGCTAGCCGGGACAGGCCAATCCACTTT. It encodes CSASRDRPIHF.

In this sample, this clone turned up many times. The chain recombines TRBV7-6 with TRBJ2-3, with D possibly being TRBD2 (7 bases). The length of the CDR3 is 15 residues. From germline, CDR1 is SGHVS and CDR2 FNYEAQ. V shed 5 bases and J shed 6 bases, with 18 bases lying between them. The CDR3 here is CASSLGGARGDTQYF. The CDR3 bases are TGTGCCAGCAGCCTGGGGGGGGCAAGAGGGGATACGCAGTATTTT. Full variable domain (missing parts from reference TRBV7-6 and TRBJ2-3): GAGVSQSPRYKVTKRGQDVALRCDPISGHVSLYWYRQALGQGPEFLTYFNYEAQQDKSGLPNDRFSAERPEGSISTLTIQRTEQRDSAMYRCASSLGGARGDTQYFGPGTRLTVL.